The entry below gives a single T cell receptor (beta chain) sequence along with its context. Antigen: not known. Isolation recovered at least 6.5 million PBMCs from every sample. The use of a sample-barcoded 5' primer and a J-beta primer mix characterized a second PCR of roughly 7 to 12 cycles. TCRdb ran MiXCR on the 5' RACE reads and lists one entry per CDR3 protein. The table lists about 1.8 million distinct CDR3 sequences, about 50% of them singletons. This sample stems from a study of blood T cells in healthy people across ages. Overall study: About one barcoded beta molecule per two T cells was the capture yield of template switching.

In germline, CDR1 is MNHEY, CDR2 SMNVEV (reference sequence). CDR3 length: 15 amino acids. Unmatched junction bases numbered 4, after V lost 2 bases and J lost 3 bases. The study, taken as a whole, reports: CMV status of donors was not determined, possibly confounding expanded clonotype changes.

The chain couples TRBV27 to TRBJ2-4; 7 nucleotides agree with TRBD2. Sequenced input: blood. The sequence came from a woman in her thirties or forties in good health. CDR3 in amino acids: CASSLAGVGKNIQYF. The CDR3 DNA reads as TGTGCCAGCAGTTTAGCGGGAGTAGGCAAAAACATTCAGTACTTC.